This T cell receptor beta chain appears in the sequencing data of a study of T cell repertoires in cytomegalovirus infection. Study in general: Based on public TCR beta signatures, there were indications of CMV infection and of a matching HLA type.

TCRdb independently ran MiXCR on the reads; one entry per CDR3 protein. Of a few hundred thousand distinct CDR3 sequences in the sample, roughly 18% are singletons; the top ten hold around 10%. Germline V gene sequence: CDR1 SGHNT, CDR2 YYREEE (reference sequence). The CDR3 runs 15 residues. V was trimmed by 0 bases and J by 5 bases, leaving 13 bases between them. This clonotype has a handful of counts. Its antigen is still unknown. Study-wide findings and caveats: Predominance within the ex vivo response was attributable to HLA-C-restricted CMV-specific TCR beta clonotypes.

The chain links TRBV5-4 to TRBJ2-3; TRBD2 is a possible D gene (6 bases). Sequencing was performed on PBMCs. This receptor was taken from a human donor in good health (CMV status not recorded). Some clones in this sample may be carry-over from other donors' samples. The CDR3 is CASSLGLAEGDTQYF. The CDR3 DNA is TGTGCCAGCAGCTTGGGTTTAGCGGAAGGAGATACGCAGTATTTT. The whole variable domain, filled in from reference TRBV5-4 and TRBJ2-3, reads ETGVTQSPTHLIKTRGQQVTLRCSSQSGHNTVSWYQQALGQGPQFIFQYYREEENGRGNFPPRFSGLQFPNYSSELNVNALELDDSALYLCASSLGLAEGDTQYFGPGTRLTVL.